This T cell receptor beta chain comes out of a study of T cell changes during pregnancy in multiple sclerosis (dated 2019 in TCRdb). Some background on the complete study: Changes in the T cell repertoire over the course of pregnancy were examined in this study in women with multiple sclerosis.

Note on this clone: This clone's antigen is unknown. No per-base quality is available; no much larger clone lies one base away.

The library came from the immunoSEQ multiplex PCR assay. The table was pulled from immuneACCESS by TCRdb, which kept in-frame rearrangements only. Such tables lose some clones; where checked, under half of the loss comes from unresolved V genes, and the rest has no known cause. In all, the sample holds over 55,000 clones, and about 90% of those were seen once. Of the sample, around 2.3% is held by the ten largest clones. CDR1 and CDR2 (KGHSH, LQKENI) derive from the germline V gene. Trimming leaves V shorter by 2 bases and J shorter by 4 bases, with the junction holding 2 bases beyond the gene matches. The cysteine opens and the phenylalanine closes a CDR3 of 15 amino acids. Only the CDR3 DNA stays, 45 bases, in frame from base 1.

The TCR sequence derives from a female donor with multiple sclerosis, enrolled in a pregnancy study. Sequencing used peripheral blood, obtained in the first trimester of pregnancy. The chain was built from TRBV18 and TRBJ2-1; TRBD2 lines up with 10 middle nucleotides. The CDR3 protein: CASSPRTSGYNEQFF. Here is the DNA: TGTGCCAGCTCACCAAGGACTAGCGGTTACAATGAGCAGTTCTTC.